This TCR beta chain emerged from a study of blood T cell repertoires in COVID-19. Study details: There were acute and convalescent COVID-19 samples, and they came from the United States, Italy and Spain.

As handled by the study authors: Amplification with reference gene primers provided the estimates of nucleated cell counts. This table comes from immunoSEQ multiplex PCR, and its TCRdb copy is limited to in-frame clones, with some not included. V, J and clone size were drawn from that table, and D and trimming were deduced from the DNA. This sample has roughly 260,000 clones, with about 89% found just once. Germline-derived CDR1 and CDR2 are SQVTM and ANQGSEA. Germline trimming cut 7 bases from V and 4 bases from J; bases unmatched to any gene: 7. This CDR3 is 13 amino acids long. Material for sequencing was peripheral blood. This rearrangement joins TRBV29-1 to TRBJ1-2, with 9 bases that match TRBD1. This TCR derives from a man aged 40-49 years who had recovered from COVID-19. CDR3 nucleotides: TGCAGCGCAGGGACAGGGAACGCCTATGGCTACACCTTC. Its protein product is CSAGTGNAYGYTF.